This passage covers 16 T cell receptor beta chains from one sample sequenced in a study of vaccination and CD4 T cells after COVID-19. No antigens are known for them. The Oncomine TCR Beta short-read assay was applied to DNA of cultured CD4+ T cells. TCRdb ran MiXCR on the PCR reads and lists one entry per CDR3 protein. Among about 2,700 distinct CDR3 sequences listed, about two fifths were seen once. The sample's treatment: approximately 9-day PBMC culture with coronavirus spike peptide pools or control peptides (ViraFEST assay). CD4+ T lymphocytes from the unexposed donor were collected before the COVID-19 pandemic (2011-2018). Specimen: CD4+ T cells from blood, cultured in vitro. These receptors were collected from a human donor in good health.

The V and J genes are TRBV20-1 and TRBJ1-4; no clear D. Germline CDR1 and CDR2: DFQATT and SNEGSKA (reference sequence). The V end was cut by 1 base, the J end by 2 bases, with 2 bases between. The CDR3 totals 12 residues. The CDR3 loop reads CSARGTNEKLFF. In DNA, the CDR3 is TGCAGTGCTAGAGGGACTAATGAAAAACTGTTTTTT.

The V gene is TRBV6-2 or TRBV6-3, the J gene TRBJ2-5; no firm D call. Trimming took 2 bases from V and 5 from J, leaving 9 bases between them. In germline, CDR1 is MNHEY, CDR2 SVGEGT. The CDR3 contains 13 residues. The CDR3 here is CASSYLFGETQYF. Here the CDR3 DNA reads TGTGCCAGCAGTTACCTCTTCGGTGAGACCCAGTACTTC.

The J gene is TRBJ1-2, the V gene TRBV28; TRBD1 is a possible D gene (5 bases). The CDR3 covers 16 residues. Germline V gene sequence: CDR1 MDHEN, CDR2 SYDVKM. V shed 6 bases and J shed 6 bases, with 23 bases lying between them. In DNA form, the CDR3 reads TGTGCCAGCAGCCCCTGGGGGGACCGAATCAGTCATGGCTACACCTTC. Amino acid sequence: CASSPWGDRISHGYTF.

V gene TRBV11-2 combines with J gene TRBJ1-2; tentatively, D is TRBD1 (5 bases). The V gene lost 6 bases and the J gene lost 1 base, with 9 bases spanning the gap. The CDR3 spans 13 residues. Looked up from germline, CDR1 is SGHAT and CDR2 is FQNNGV. This CDR3 is CASSPDINYGYTF. CDR3 nucleotide sequence: TGTGCCAGCAGTCCGGACATTAACTATGGCTACACCTTC.

The genes are TRBV6-5 and TRBJ1-5; D remains unclear. Trimming left V 4 bases short and J 5 bases short, with 12 bases between. Germline-derived CDR1 and CDR2 are MNHEY and SVGAGI. The CDR3 loop spans 14 amino acids. The CDR3 DNA sequence: TGTGCCAGCAGTTCCACGACATTTTATCAGCCCCAGCATTTT. Amino acids: CASSSTTFYQPQHF.

V and J are TRBV9 and TRBJ2-1; the D gene is possibly TRBD2 (5 bases). Germline V gene sequence: CDR1 SGDLS, CDR2 YYNGEE. Trimming pared 0 bases from V and 1 base from J, leaving 8 bases between. The CDR3 contains 15 residues. This CDR3 is CASSVDRGSYNEQFF. The DNA for the CDR3 is TGTGCCAGCAGCGTAGATCGGGGTTCCTACAATGAGCAGTTCTTC.

The chain employs TRBV7-9 and TRBJ1-3; D gene ambiguous. CDR1 is SEHNR and CDR2 is FQNEAQ in the germline V gene (reference sequence). The length of the CDR3 is 13 residues. V lost 5 bases and J 3 bases, leaving 8 bases between the germline ends. The CDR3: CASSREVGNTIYF. The CDR3 DNA follows: TGTGCCAGCAGCCGAGAAGTTGGAAACACCATATATTTT.

The V and J genes are TRBV3-1 and TRBJ1-6; D might be TRBD1 (5 bases). Trimming left V 10 bases short and J 9 bases short, with 16 bases between. There are 13 residues in the CDR3. CDR1 and CDR2 (germline): LGHDT, YNNKEL (reference sequence). The CDR3 DNA sequence: TGTGCCACCGGAACGAGGGACGGTTCACCCCTCCACTTT. It encodes CATGTRDGSPLHF. Full variable domain (missing parts from reference TRBV3-1 and TRBJ1-6): DTAVSQTPKYLVTQMGNDKSIKCEQNLGHDTMYWYKQDSKKFLKIMFSYNNKELIINETVPNRFSPKSPDKAHLNLHINSLELGDSAVYFCATGTRDGSPLHFGNGTRLTVT.

This clonotype was counted a few times. This sequence joins TRBV5-4 and TRBJ1-6, with D unresolved. The CDR3 extends over 15 amino acids. The V end lost 0 bases, the J end lost 6 bases, and 10 bases lay between the germline ends. Germline V CDR1 and CDR2: SGHNT, YYREEE (reference sequence). CDR3 loop: CASSLASGTNSPLHF. CDR3 DNA sequence: TGTGCCAGCAGCTTGGCGTCCGGAACTAATTCACCCCTCCACTTT.

This chain links TRBV18 with TRBJ2-1; D is unresolved. This CDR3 is 16 amino acids long. Trimming took off 2 bases at V and 2 bases at J, with 13 bases between the two ends. CDR1 and CDR2 from the germline V gene are KGHSH and LQKENI. CDR3 coding DNA: TGTGCCAGCTCACCATCTACCCGGGCTGCCTACAATGAGCAGTTCTTC. It translates to CASSPSTRAAYNEQFF.

J is TRBJ2-5 and V is TRBV28; tentatively, D is TRBD2 (5 bases). Looked up from germline, CDR1 is MDHEN and CDR2 is SYDVKM. V was clipped by 6 bases and J by 2 bases, with 13 bases between them. This CDR3 is built from 14 residues. The CDR3 DNA reads TGTGCCAGCAGGGACTCCCGGGGTCAAGAGACCCAGTACTTC. It specifies CASRDSRGQETQYF.

The rearrangement joins TRBV19 to TRBJ1-6; possibly TRBD1 for D (5 bases). The CDR3 covers 18 residues. Trimming shortened V by 3 bases and J by 9 bases, and 24 bases separated the two germline ends. Germline CDR1 LNHDA, CDR2 SQIVND (reference sequence). The CDR3, as DNA: TGTGCCAGTAGTATTAGGGGCGGTGGCGTCCTGGTTGGTTCACCCCTCCACTTT. Its translation: CASSIRGGGVLVGSPLHF.

This chain connects TRBV20-1 to TRBJ2-3, with a possible D match to TRBD2 (5 bases). Germline lookup yields CDR1 DFQATT and CDR2 SNEGSKA (reference sequence). The CDR3 loop spans 14 amino acids. Trimming stripped 0 bases from V and 4 bases from J, with 11 bases between. The CDR3 DNA sequence: TGCAGTGCTAGAGACAGCGGAAGGGCAGATACGCAGTATTTT. As protein: CSARDSGRADTQYF.

The J gene is TRBJ1-5, the V gene TRBV20-1; D perhaps matches TRBD1 (6 bases). V was cut by 6 bases and J by 2 bases, with 17 bases left in between. Per the germline V gene, CDR1 is DFQATT and CDR2 is SNEGSKA (reference sequence). This CDR3 comprises 15 residues. CDR3 nucleotides: TGCAGTGCCACCGGGGGGCGAGGCGGCAATCAGCCCCAGCATTTT. Protein: CSATGGRGGNQPQHF.

The rearrangement links TRBV21-1 to TRBJ2-3; the D call TRBD1 from the table was never checked on the DNA. TRBV21-1 is classified as a pseudogene. The CDR3 consists of 14 residues. CDR3 DNA sequence: TGTGCCAGCCGCTGGGGCGGGAGCACAGATACGCAGTATTTT. Translated: CASRWGGSTDTQYF.

This clonotype came up a few times. The rearrangement uses TRBV20-1 and TRBJ2-3; D perhaps matches TRBD2 (5 bases). This CDR3 has 14 residues. Germline values: CDR1 DFQATT, CDR2 SNEGSKA (reference sequence). V was shortened by 1 base and J by 3 bases, with 11 bases between the two germline ends. The CDR3 sequence: CSARVASGTDTQYF. The CDR3 region has the DNA TGCAGTGCTAGAGTCGCGTCGGGGACAGATACGCAGTATTTT.